Listed below are T cell receptor beta chains from one sample, sequenced in a study of blood T cell repertoires in COVID-19. This table comes from immunoSEQ multiplex PCR, and its TCRdb copy is limited to in-frame clones, with some not included. The data show 140,000 to 150,000 clones, roughly 87% seen once. The sequencing input was peripheral blood. These receptors all come from a woman aged 50 to 65 with acute or convalescent COVID-19. Both conserved end residues are part of each CDR3. D genes are given only for firm matches.

v_gene	d_gene	j_gene	CDR3nt	CDR3aa
TRBV11-2	TRBD1	TRBJ1-2	TGTGCCAGCAGCTTAGTGGGACAGGCTTATGGCTACACCTTC	CASSLVGQAYGYTF
TRBV3-1/TRBV3-2	TRBD1	TRBJ1-2	TGTGCCAGCAGCCAAGGGGCAACTAATGGACAGGGGGACTATGGCTACACCTTC	CASSQGATNGQGDYGYTF
TRBV7-3	TRBD2	TRBJ2-1	TGTGCCAGCAGGTGGAGCGTGGCGGGAGGCAATGAGCAGTTCTTC	CASRWSVAGGNEQFF
TRBV7-2	TRBD1	TRBJ1-2	TGTGCCAGCAGCTTGGAACAGGGGGCTGGCTATGGCTACACCTTC	CASSLEQGAGYGYTF
TRBV5-1	.	TRBJ2-3	TGCGCCAGCACCCCCCGGCCAGGGGCAGATACGCAGTATTTT	CASTPRPGADTQYF
TRBV3-1/TRBV3-2	.	TRBJ1-1	TGTGCCAGCAGCCAAGAACAACAGAGGAACACTGAAGCTTTCTTT	CASSQEQQRNTEAFF
TRBV30	.	TRBJ2-1	TGTGCCTGGAGTGTACCACTCCTTGAGCAGTTCTTC	CAWSVPLLEQFF
TRBV5-1	TRBD1	TRBJ1-6	TGCGCCAGCAGCTTGGACAGGGGGCGATCACCCCTCCACTTT	CASSLDRGRSPLHF
TRBV6-5	.	TRBJ1-2	TGTGCCAGCCCTTCCGAGCGTGAGGTCTATGGCTACACCTTC	CASPSEREVYGYTF
TRBV2	.	TRBJ2-2	TGTGCCAGCACCCTCCGGGTGAGCAGAAACACCGGGGAGCTGTTTTTT	CASTLRVSRNTGELFF
TRBV6-4	.	TRBJ2-1	TGTGCCAGCAGAGAAACAGGGTCTTCCTACAATGAGCAGTTCTTC	CASRETGSSYNEQFF
TRBV20-1	TRBD1	TRBJ2-5	TGCAGTGCTAGTATCGGGACAGGGGGCGAAGAGACCCAGTACTTC	CSASIGTGGEETQYF